The clone carrying this TCR beta chain was recorded only once. The antigen is not known. This sample is part of a study of multiple sclerosis patients with progressive multifocal leukoencephalopathy. The study's findings and limits: Preferential TRBV-TRBJ pairings or common gene usage were not detected at PML.

From germline, CDR1 is SGHRS and CDR2 YFSETQ. The V end was cut by 5 bases, the J end by 6 bases, with 11 bases between. This CDR3 spans 13 amino acids. Each PCR contained spiked synthetic TR CDR3 controls spanning every V-J pairing. Sequencing used immunoSEQ multiplex PCR; TCRdb keeps in-frame clones, though not all of them. In the table there are roughly 30,000 clones, 89% of which are singletons. Time point meaning: before natalizumab initiation. All PML patients were female, and all patients had earlier interferon beta. T0 blood was collected before the first natalizumab infusion. This receptor was obtained from a human donor with multiple sclerosis. The chain has TRBV5-1 and TRBJ2-2; D call uncertain. Input material: PBMCs. The CDR3 region is CASRNTLSGELFF. The CDR3 nucleotides read TGCGCCAGCAGAAATACACTCTCCGGGGAGCTGTTTTTT.